Listed below are T cell receptor beta chains from one sample, sequenced in a study of PD-1 blockade in classical Hodgkin lymphoma. Sequenced by immunoSEQ multiplex PCR; TCRdb stores in-frame clones only, minus some. The sample yields approximately 100,000 clones, 85% to 90% seen once. The sequencing used peripheral blood mononuclear cells (PBMCs), collected before the second cycle of nivolumab. Receptor source: a human donor with classical Hodgkin lymphoma. CDR3s include the opening cysteine and the closing phenylalanine or tryptophan. Each record gives: CDR3 DNA, CDR3 protein, J gene, clone size, D gene, V gene. A D gene is named only where the DNA matches it firmly. Not every row has a clone size; where given, it reads once, few, many or a size class.

TGTGCCAGCAGTTACATCCGGGATCACTACGAGCAGTACTTC,CASSYIRDHYEQYF,TRBJ2-7,.,.,TRBV6-5
TGTGCCAGCAGCTTTGGTTCGGCTAACTATGGCTACACCTTC,CASSFGSANYGYTF,TRBJ1-2,few,.,TRBV5-6
TGTGCCAGCAAACGGGGCGAGGCAGGGGGTTCCTACGAGCAGTACTTC,CASKRGEAGGSYEQYF,TRBJ2-7,once,TRBD1,TRBV2
TGTGCCAGCAGCTCCTATGGCGGGGGGGCCGTTGGTGAGCAGTTCTTC,CASSSYGGGAVGEQFF,TRBJ2-1,few,TRBD2,TRBV7-3
TGTGCCAGCAGCCCCAGACTCGACAGGGGAGCTTTCTTT,CASSPRLDRGAFF,TRBJ1-1,.,TRBD1,TRBV7-2
TGTGCCTGGAGCGGGGGGGACTATGGCTACACCTTC,CAWSGGDYGYTF,TRBJ1-2,.,.,TRBV30
TGCGCCAGCAGTTTTACAGCCGGGACTAGCAGGTGCAATGAGCAGTTCTTC,CASSFTAGTSRCNEQFF,TRBJ2-1,.,TRBD2,TRBV23-1
TGTGCCAGCAGCGTAGACGCAAATGAGCAGTTCTTC,CASSVDANEQFF,TRBJ2-1,.,.,TRBV9
TGTGCCAGCAGTGCGGACAGCAATCAGCCCCAGCATTTT,CASSADSNQPQHF,TRBJ1-5,once,.,TRBV2
TGTGCCAGCAGGGGCGGGACAGCCGTCTACAATGAGCAGTTCTTC,CASRGGTAVYNEQFF,TRBJ2-1,few,.,TRBV6-1
TGCGCCAGCAGCTTGGGCCGACAGGGAGGGAGTTCACCCCTCCACTTT,CASSLGRQGGSSPLHF,TRBJ1-6,.,TRBD1,TRBV5-1
TGTGCCAGCAGCTTGAGTCGGGGGGCCCCTCGGACCCAGTACTTC,CASSLSRGAPRTQYF,TRBJ2-5,.,.,TRBV7-9
TGCGCCAGCCACCGGGGGGGGGAGCAGTACTTC,CASHRGGEQYF,TRBJ2-7,.,TRBD2,TRBV5-1
TGTGCCAGCAGGACTGATGCTGAAAAACTGTTTTTT,CASRTDAEKLFF,TRBJ1-4,.,.,TRBV2
TGTGCCAGCACCCCCGGGTATAATTCACCCCTCCACTTT,CASTPGYNSPLHF,TRBJ1-6,.,.,TRBV2
TGTGCCATCAGTGATCATGGACAGGCGTCCGCCCATGGCTACACCTTC,CAISDHGQASAHGYTF,TRBJ1-2,.,TRBD1,TRBV10-3
TGTGCCAGCAGTTACGGACAGGGGAGTGAAAAACTGTTTTTT,CASSYGQGSEKLFF,TRBJ1-4,.,TRBD1,TRBV6-5
TGCGCCAGCAGCCTTGGACAGGGGATGACTGAAGCTTTCTTT,CASSLGQGMTEAFF,TRBJ1-1,.,TRBD1,TRBV4-1
TGTGCCAGCAGCGTAGAAGGGACTATACAAGAGACCCAGTACTTC,CASSVEGTIQETQYF,TRBJ2-5,once,TRBD2,TRBV9
TGCGCCAGCAGCCAAAATGGACAGGGATACACCTTC,CASSQNGQGYTF,TRBJ1-2,.,TRBD1,TRBV5-1
TGTGCCAGCAGCTTAGGGTCGTCCGAGCAGTACTTC,CASSLGSSEQYF,TRBJ2-7,.,.,TRBV7-9
TGTGCCAGCTCACCTAGGACGGACACTGAAGCTTTCTTT,CASSPRTDTEAFF,TRBJ1-1,few,.,TRBV18
TGTGCCAGCTCACCTCCCTTGGGGGAGGGGAATTCACCCCTCCACTTT,CASSPPLGEGNSPLHF,TRBJ1-6,.,.,TRBV18
TGTGCCAGCACCCTTTGGGGTGAGGAGACCCAGTACTTC,CASTLWGEETQYF,TRBJ2-5,.,.,TRBV11-1
TGTGCCAGCAGCTTAACGCCAGGGAACGAGCAGTACTTC,CASSLTPGNEQYF,TRBJ2-7,few,.,TRBV7-3
TGTGCCAGCAGATCCAGACAGGGAATGAACACTGAAGCTTTCTTT,CASRSRQGMNTEAFF,TRBJ1-1,.,TRBD1,TRBV5-6
TGTGCCAGCAGCTTAGCGAACATACGGGATACGCAGTATTTT,CASSLANIRDTQYF,TRBJ2-3,.,.,TRBV7-6
TGTGCCAGCTCAATGGGGGGCCTAGGCACTGAAGCTTTCTTT,CASSMGGLGTEAFF,TRBJ1-1,.,.,TRBV6-5
TGTGCCTGGAGTCTATCAGGGCTTAGAGAAGGACAGCCCCAGCATTTT,CAWSLSGLREGQPQHF,TRBJ1-5,few,.,TRBV30
TGCGCCAGCAGCCAAGATAGGAGGGACACTGAAGCTTTCTTT,CASSQDRRDTEAFF,TRBJ1-1,.,.,TRBV5-5
TGTGCCAGCAGTTACGGCCCCACTGAAGCTTTCTTT,CASSYGPTEAFF,TRBJ1-1,.,.,TRBV6-5
TGTGCCAGCAGAGAGTCCGGGACAGATCCTGACCCTATCCAAGAGACCCAGTACTTC,CASRESGTDPDPIQETQYF,TRBJ2-5,once,TRBD1,TRBV2
TGTGCCAGCAGCAATCCCCAATACACCGGGGAGCTGTTTTTT,CASSNPQYTGELFF,TRBJ2-2,.,.,TRBV21-1
TGTGCCAGCAGGGGAAGGCCCCGGGAGGGCGGGGAGCTGTTTTTT,CASRGRPREGGELFF,TRBJ2-2,.,TRBD2,TRBV7-9
TGTGCCAGCAGTTATAGACTACAAGAGACCCAGTACTTC,CASSYRLQETQYF,TRBJ2-5,.,.,TRBV7-6
TGTGCCAGCACCCTGACAGGGGGTGTGGCTGAAGCTTTCTTT,CASTLTGGVAEAFF,TRBJ1-1,once,TRBD1,TRBV6-5
TGTGCCAGCAGCTTACTCTCGGACTACACTGAAGCTTTCTTT,CASSLLSDYTEAFF,TRBJ1-1,.,.,TRBV7-2
TGTGCCAGCAGCCCGAAACTCCAAGACGCACGCTCCTACGAGCAGTACTTC,CASSPKLQDARSYEQYF,TRBJ2-7,.,.,TRBV7-9